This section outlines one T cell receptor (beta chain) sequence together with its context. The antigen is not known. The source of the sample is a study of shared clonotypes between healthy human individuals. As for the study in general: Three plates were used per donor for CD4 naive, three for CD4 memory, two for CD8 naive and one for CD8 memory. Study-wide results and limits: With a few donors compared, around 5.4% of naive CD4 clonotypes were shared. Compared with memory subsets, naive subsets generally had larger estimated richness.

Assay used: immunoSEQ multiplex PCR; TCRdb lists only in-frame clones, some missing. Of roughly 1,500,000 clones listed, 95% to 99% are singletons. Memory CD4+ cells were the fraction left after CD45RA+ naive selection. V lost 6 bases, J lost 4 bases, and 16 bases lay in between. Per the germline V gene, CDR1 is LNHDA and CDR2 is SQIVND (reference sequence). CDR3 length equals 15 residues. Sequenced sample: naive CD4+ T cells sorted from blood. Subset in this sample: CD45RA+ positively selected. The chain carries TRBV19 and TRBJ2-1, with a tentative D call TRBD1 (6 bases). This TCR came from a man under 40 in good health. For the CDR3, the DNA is TGTGCCAGTAGCCTCCTCCGGGACAAGTACAATGAGCAGTTCTTC. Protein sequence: CASSLLRDKYNEQFF.